This T cell receptor beta chain was profiled in a study of graft-versus-host responses after intestinal transplantation. The overall study: Recipients received multivisceral, liver-intestinal, or isolated intestinal transplants. Anti-thymocyte globulin induction was given to all recipients, followed by tacrolimus and steroids for 2 to 3 years.

Some clones are missing from TCRdb's copy, which holds only in-frame ones; the method was immunoSEQ multiplex PCR. The sample lists 80,000 to 95,000 clones; approximately 90% were seen once. V lost 2 bases, J lost 3 bases, and 8 bases lay in between. Per germline, CDR1 MNHEY and CDR2 SVGAGI. The CDR3 contains 13 residues. As regards this clone: Antigen unknown.

The study's findings and limits: Present in recipient marrow, GvH clones included some that appeared first in ileum or blood. Peak levels of circulating GvH clones tracked with early post-transplant HvG declines.

This receptor was identified in a human donor who received an intestinal transplant. The sample consisted of unstimulated CD8+ T cells sorted from spleen or lymph node cells, taken before intestinal transplant. The chain combines TRBV6-5 with TRBJ2-7; unclear D gene. The CDR3 DNA reads TGTGCCAGCAGTTACGGTACAGACTACGAGCAGTACTTC. Translated, it gives CASSYGTDYEQYF.